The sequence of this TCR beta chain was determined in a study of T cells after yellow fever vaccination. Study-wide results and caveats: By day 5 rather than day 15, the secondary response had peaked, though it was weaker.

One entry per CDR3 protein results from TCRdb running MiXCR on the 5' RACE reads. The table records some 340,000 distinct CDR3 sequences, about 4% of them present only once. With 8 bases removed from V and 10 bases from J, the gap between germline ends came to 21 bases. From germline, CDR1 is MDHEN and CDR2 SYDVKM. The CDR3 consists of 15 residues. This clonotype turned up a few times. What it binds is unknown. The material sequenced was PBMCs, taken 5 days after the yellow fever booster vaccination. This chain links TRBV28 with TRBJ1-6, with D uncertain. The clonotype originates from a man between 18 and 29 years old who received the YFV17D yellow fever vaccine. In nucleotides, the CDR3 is TGTGCCAGCGCCTCCCCGAGGCGGGGAGGATCACCCCTCCACTTT. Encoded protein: CASASPRRGGSPLHF.